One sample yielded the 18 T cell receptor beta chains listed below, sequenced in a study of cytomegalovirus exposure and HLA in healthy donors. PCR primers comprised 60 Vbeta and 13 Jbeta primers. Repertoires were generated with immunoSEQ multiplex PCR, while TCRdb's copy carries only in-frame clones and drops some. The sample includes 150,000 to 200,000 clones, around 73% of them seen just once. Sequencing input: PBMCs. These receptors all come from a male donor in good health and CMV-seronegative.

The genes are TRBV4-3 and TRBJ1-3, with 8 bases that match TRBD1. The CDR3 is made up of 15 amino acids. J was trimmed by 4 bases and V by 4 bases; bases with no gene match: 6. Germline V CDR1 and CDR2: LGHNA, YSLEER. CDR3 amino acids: CASSPDRGSGNTIYF. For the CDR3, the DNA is TGCGCCAGCAGCCCCGACAGGGGATCAGGAAACACCATATATTTT.

The CDR3, as DNA: TGCGCCAGCAGCTCCTCAGGCAGCGGAGGCACAGATACGCAGTATTTT. Protein product: CASSSSGSGGTDTQYF. The chain has TRBV5-1 and TRBJ2-3; maybe TRBD2 (5 bases). Germline-derived CDR1 and CDR2 are SGHRS and YFSETQ. V lost 3 bases and J lost 1, with 15 bases in between. This CDR3 spans 16 amino acids.

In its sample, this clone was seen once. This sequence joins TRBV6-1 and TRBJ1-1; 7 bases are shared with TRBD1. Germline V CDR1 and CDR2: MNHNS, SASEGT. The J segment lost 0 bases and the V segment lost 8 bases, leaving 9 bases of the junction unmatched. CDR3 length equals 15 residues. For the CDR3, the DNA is TGTGCCAGCCGACCCCGCAGGGGGTTGAACACTGAAGCTTTCTTT. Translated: CASRPRRGLNTEAFF.

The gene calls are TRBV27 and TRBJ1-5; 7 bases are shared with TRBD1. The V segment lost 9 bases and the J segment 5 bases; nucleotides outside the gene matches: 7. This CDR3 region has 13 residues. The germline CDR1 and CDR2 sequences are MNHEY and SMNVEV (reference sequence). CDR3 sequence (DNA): TGTGCCAGGTGGGACAGTCCATATCAGCCCCAGCATTTT. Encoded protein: CARWDSPYQPQHF.

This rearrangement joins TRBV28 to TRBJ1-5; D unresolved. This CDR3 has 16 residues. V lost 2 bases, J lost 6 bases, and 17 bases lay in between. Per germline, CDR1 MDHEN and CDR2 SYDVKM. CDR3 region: CASSLGGSGSIQPQHF. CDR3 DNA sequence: TGTGCCAGCAGTTTAGGCGGCAGCGGGTCCATTCAGCCCCAGCATTTT. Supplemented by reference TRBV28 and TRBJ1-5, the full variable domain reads DVKVTQSSRYLVKRTGEKVFLECVQDMDHENMFWYRQDPGLGLRLIYFSYDVKMKEKGDIPEGYSVSREKKERFSLILESASTNQTSMYLCASSLGGSGSIQPQHFGDGTRLSIL.

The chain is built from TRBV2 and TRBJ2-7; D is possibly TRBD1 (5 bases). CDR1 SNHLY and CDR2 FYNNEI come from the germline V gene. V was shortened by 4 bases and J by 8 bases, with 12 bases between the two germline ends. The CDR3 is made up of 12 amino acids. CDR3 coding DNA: TGTGCCAGCAGTGTATTACAGGACAAGCAGTACTTC. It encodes CASSVLQDKQYF.

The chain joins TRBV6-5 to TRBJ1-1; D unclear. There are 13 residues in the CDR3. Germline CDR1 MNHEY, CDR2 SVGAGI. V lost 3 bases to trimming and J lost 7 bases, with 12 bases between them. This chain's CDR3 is CASSYRSSVEAFF. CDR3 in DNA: TGTGCCAGCAGTTATAGGTCAAGCGTTGAAGCTTTCTTT.

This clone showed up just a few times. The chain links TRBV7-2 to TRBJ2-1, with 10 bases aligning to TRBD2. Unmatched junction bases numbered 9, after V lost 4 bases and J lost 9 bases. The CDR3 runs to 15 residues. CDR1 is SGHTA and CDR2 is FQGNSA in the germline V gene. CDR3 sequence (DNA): TGTGCCAGCAGCTCGGGGACTAGCGTCCAGGTTGAGCAGTTCTTC. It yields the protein CASSSGTSVQVEQFF.

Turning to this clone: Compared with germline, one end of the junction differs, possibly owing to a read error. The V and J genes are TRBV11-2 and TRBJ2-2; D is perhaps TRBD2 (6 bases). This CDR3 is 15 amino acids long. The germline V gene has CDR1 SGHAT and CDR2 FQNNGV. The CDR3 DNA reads TGTGCCAGCAGCCTAGATAGCGGTCTCACCGGGGAGCTGTTTTTT. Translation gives CASSLDSGLTGELFF.

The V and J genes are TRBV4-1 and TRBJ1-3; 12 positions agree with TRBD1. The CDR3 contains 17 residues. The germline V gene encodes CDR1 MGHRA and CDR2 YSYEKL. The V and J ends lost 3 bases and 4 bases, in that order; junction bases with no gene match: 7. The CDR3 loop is CASSQIPGQGAGNTIYF. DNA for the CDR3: TGCGCCAGCAGCCAGATACCGGGACAGGGGGCCGGAAACACCATATATTTT.

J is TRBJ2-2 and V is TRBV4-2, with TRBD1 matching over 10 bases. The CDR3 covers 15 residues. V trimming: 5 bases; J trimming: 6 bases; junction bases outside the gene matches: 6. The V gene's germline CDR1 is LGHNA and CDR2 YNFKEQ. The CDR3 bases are TGTGCCAGCAGCACCCGGGACAGGGGCGCCGGGGAGCTGTTTTTT. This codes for CASSTRDRGAGELFF.

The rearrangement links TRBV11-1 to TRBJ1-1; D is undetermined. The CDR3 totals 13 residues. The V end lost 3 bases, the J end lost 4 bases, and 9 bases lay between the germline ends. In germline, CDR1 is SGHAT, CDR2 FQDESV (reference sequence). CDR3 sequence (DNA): TGTGCCAGCAGCTTGTCAACTAGCACTGAAGCTTTCTTT. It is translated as CASSLSTSTEAFF.

CDR3 nucleotides: TGTGCCAGCAGTTATCAGGGGGCGGGTTACAATGAGCAGTTCTTC. It codes for CASSYQGAGYNEQFF. J is TRBJ2-1 and V is TRBV6-5; TRBD1 matches 8 bases. CDR1 and CDR2 from the germline V gene are MNHEY and SVGAGI. The CDR3 is made up of 15 amino acids. Trimming removed 3 bases from V and 4 bases from J; junction bases left unmatched: 5.

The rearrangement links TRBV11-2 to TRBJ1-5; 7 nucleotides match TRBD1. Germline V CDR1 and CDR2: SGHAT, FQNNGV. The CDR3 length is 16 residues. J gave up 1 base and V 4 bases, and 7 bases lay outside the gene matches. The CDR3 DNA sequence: TGTGCCAGCAGCTCAACCGGGACAGAAAGCAATCAGCCCCAGCATTTT. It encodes CASSSTGTESNQPQHF.

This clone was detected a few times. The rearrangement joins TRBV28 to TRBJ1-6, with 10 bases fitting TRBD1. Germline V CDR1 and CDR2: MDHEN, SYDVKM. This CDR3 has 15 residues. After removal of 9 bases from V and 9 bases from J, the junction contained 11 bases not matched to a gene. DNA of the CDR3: TGTGCCAGTATGACAGGGGGCGCGGTTGGTTCACCCCTCCACTTT. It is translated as CASMTGGAVGSPLHF.

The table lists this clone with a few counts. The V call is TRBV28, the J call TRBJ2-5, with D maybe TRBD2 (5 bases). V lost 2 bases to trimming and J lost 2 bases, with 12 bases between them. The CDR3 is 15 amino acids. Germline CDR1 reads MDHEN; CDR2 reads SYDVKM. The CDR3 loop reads CASSLSRGRQETQYF. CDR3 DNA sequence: TGTGCCAGCAGTTTAAGTCGGGGTAGGCAAGAGACCCAGTACTTC.

The chain's CDR3 is CASSLQTGAGEKLFF. The CDR3 DNA follows: TGTGCCAGCAGCTTGCAGACAGGGGCGGGTGAAAAACTGTTTTTT. The rearrangement uses TRBV5-6 and TRBJ1-4, with 8 nucleotides matching TRBD1. Trimming took 1 base from V and 7 from J; bases not matched to a gene: 6. CDR3 length equals 15 residues. Germline CDR1 is SGHDT and CDR2 is YYEEEE.

The CDR3, as DNA: TGTGCCAGCAGCGTAGCCCTAGGGCGGGGGGGCTTGGATGAGCAGTTCTTC. Protein sequence: CASSVALGRGGLDEQFF. This sequence joins TRBV9 and TRBJ2-1, with TRBD2 identical over 9 bases. V was pared by 0 bases and J by 8 bases, with 12 bases of the junction left unmatched. CDR3 length: 17 amino acids. CDR1 SGDLS and CDR2 YYNGEE come from the germline V gene.